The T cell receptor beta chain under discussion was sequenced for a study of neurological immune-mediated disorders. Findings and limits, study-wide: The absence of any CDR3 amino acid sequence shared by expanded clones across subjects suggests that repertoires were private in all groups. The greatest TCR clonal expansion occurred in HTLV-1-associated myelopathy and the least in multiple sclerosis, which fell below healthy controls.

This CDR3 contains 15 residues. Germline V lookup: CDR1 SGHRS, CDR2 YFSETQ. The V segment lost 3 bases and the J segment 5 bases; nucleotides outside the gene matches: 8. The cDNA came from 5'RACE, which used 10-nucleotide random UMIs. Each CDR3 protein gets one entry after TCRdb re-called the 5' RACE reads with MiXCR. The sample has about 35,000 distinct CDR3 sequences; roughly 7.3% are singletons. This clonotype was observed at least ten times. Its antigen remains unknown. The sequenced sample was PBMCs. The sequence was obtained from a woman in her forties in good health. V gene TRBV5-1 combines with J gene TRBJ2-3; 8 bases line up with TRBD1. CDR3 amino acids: CASSSPDRGEDTQYF. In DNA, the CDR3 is TGCGCCAGCAGCTCACCAGACAGGGGTGAAGATACGCAGTATTTT.